Given below is one T cell receptor (beta chain) in context. Antigen: not known. The record originates from a study of T cell repertoires in cytomegalovirus infection. Across the whole study: Indicated by public TCR beta signatures were CMV infection and matching HLA type.

MiXCR was run by TCRdb on the reads, yielding one entry per CDR3 protein. The repertoire consists of about 450,000 distinct CDR3 sequences, with approximately 31% occurring once and the leading ten covering about 13%. V lost 4 bases, J lost 6 bases, and 9 bases stayed unmatched. Per the germline V gene, CDR1 is LGHDT and CDR2 is YNNKEL (reference sequence). The CDR3 has 15 amino acids. Findings and caveats of the study: The study found HLA-C-restricted CMV-specific TCR beta clonotypes dominating the ex vivo response. Individuals carrying CMV plus the relevant HLA were identified by cumulative frequency of public TCR beta families.

The TCR comes from a human donor in good health (CMV status not recorded). Some clones in this sample may be carry-over from other donors' samples. The chain is built from TRBV3-1 and TRBJ2-1; 7 nucleotides match TRBD2. Sequencing was carried out using PBMCs. CDR3 amino acids: CASSPAGLRGNEQFF. In DNA, the CDR3 is TGTGCCAGCAGCCCCGCGGGACTACGAGGCAATGAGCAGTTCTTC.